The next 18 T cell receptor beta chains were all read from a single sample in a study of blood T cell repertoires in COVID-19. The protocol was immunoSEQ multiplex PCR, while the TCRdb copy is restricted to in-frame clones and leaves out a portion. Of 22,000 or so clones in the sample, around nine tenths were seen once. The source material was peripheral blood. These TCRs come from a woman aged 55-70 years with active COVID-19.

The V and J genes are TRBV11-2 and TRBJ2-5; possible D gene TRBD2, 6 bases. This CDR3 spans 17 amino acids. Trimming removed 0 bases from V and 0 bases from J, with 14 bases in between. Per germline, CDR1 SGHAT and CDR2 FQNNGV. In DNA, the CDR3 is TGTGCCAGCAGCTTAGACGTGCGGGGATCGTACCAAGAGACCCAGTACTTC. Its protein product is CASSLDVRGSYQETQYF.

This chain connects TRBV5-6 to TRBJ2-5, with D perhaps TRBD1 (5 bases). The V and J ends lost 4 bases and 2 bases respectively, with 18 bases between them. The germline V gene has CDR1 SGHDT and CDR2 YYEEEE. The CDR3 consists of 16 residues. CDR3 coding DNA: TGTGCCAGCAGCACCTTGGGGCAGGCGACACAAGAGACCCAGTACTTC. This encodes CASSTLGQATQETQYF.

The chain links TRBV6-5 to TRBJ1-1; D possibly corresponds to TRBD1 (6 bases). This CDR3 comprises 14 residues. The germline CDR1 and CDR2 sequences are MNHEY and SVGAGI. V lost 7 bases, J lost 4 bases, and 16 bases lay in between. The CDR3 bases are TGTGCCAGCACGATCGACAGGCGAGGCACTGAAGCTTTCTTT. Amino acids: CASTIDRRGTEAFF.

This clone turned up a few times. The chain couples TRBV5-1 to TRBJ2-1; 12 bases align to TRBD1. The J segment lost 8 bases and the V segment lost 1 base, leaving 10 bases of the junction unmatched. The CDR3 runs 17 residues. Germline V gene data show CDR1 as SGHRS and CDR2 as YFSETQ. The DNA for the CDR3 is TGCGCCAGCAGCTTGTATCCCGGGACAGGGGGCGCTTATGAGCAGTTCTTC. It specifies CASSLYPGTGGAYEQFF.

The chain couples TRBV5-4 to TRBJ2-2; D unclear. CDR3 length equals 13 residues. Germline V gene sequence: CDR1 SGHNT, CDR2 YYREEE (reference sequence). Trimming removed 0 bases from V and 6 bases from J, with 6 bases in between. CDR3 in amino acids: CASSLGSPGELFF. The CDR3 DNA reads as TGTGCCAGCAGCTTGGGAAGCCCCGGGGAGCTGTTTTTT.

In its sample, this clone was seen once. CDR3 sequence (DNA): TGTGCCAGTAGCCGGACAGGGGGGAACTATGGCTACACCTTC. Protein sequence: CASSRTGGNYGYTF. The V call is TRBV19, the J call TRBJ1-2; 10 nucleotides align to TRBD1. The CDR3 sequence is 14 residues long. Trimming removed 6 bases from V and 2 bases from J; junction bases left unmatched: 3. Germline loops: CDR1 LNHDA, CDR2 SQIVND (reference sequence).

This clone has a handful of counts. The CDR3, as DNA: TGTGCCAGCAGTCCGTACACAGATACGCAGTATTTT. Amino acid sequence: CASSPYTDTQYF. The gene calls are TRBV12-3 or TRBV12-4 and TRBJ2-3; D remains unclear. Trimming pared 5 bases from V and 2 bases from J, leaving 5 bases between. The CDR3 has 12 residues.

This chain links TRBV9 with TRBJ2-7; tentative D call: TRBD2 (7 bases). V shed 0 bases and J shed 3 bases, with 22 bases lying between them. CDR3 length equals 18 residues. Germline V gene lookup returns CDR1 SGDLS and CDR2 YYNGEE. The CDR3, as DNA: TGTGCCAGCAGCGTAGCGGGGGGCGGACCATTCTTTTGCTACGAGCAGTACTTC. Translation gives CASSVAGGGPFFCYEQYF. Variable domain in full (rest from reference TRBV9 and TRBJ2-7): DSGVTQTPKHLITATGQRVTLRCSPRSGDLSVYWYQQSLDQGLQFLIQYYNGEERAKGNILERFSAQQFPDLHSELNLSSLELGDSALYFCASSVAGGGPFFCYEQYFGPGTRLTVT.

The genes are TRBV3-1 (or the pseudogene TRBV3-2) and TRBJ2-7; TRBD1 matches at 9 bases. This CDR3 spans 13 amino acids. V trimming: 3 bases; J trimming: 7 bases; junction bases outside the gene matches: 4. Germline CDR1 reads LGHDT; CDR2 reads YNNKEL (reference sequence). The DNA for the CDR3 is TGTGCCAGCAGCCATGGGGACAGGGTAGAGCAGTACTTC. Amino acid sequence: CASSHGDRVEQYF.

This sequence joins TRBV3-1 (or the pseudogene TRBV3-2) and TRBJ1-3; 8 bases agree with TRBD1. There are 15 residues in the CDR3. Germline values: CDR1 LGHDT, CDR2 YNNKEL (reference sequence). With V trimmed by 4 bases and J by 3 bases, 5 bases remained unmatched. The CDR3, as DNA: TGTGCCAGCAGCCCTGGCAGGGGGCATGGAAACACCATATATTTT. Its translation is CASSPGRGHGNTIYF.

The chain uses TRBV19 and TRBJ2-3; TRBD1 matches 9 bases. Germline CDR1 is LNHDA and CDR2 is SQIVND (reference sequence). The CDR3 is 14 residues long. After removal of 4 bases from V and 3 bases from J, the junction contained 2 bases not matched to a gene. CDR3 protein: CASSTGQGTDTQYF. Written as DNA, the CDR3 is TGTGCCAGTAGTACGGGACAGGGAACAGATACGCAGTATTTT. Complete variable domain (other parts from reference TRBV19 and TRBJ2-3): DGGITQSPKYLFRKEGQNVTLSCEQNLNHDAMYWYRQDPGQGLRLIYYSQIVNDFQKGDIAEGYSVSREKKESFPLTVTSAQKNPTAFYLCASSTGQGTDTQYFGPGTRLTVL.

The V call is TRBV18, the J call TRBJ1-1; D might be TRBD1 (5 bases). This CDR3 spans 14 amino acids. The germline gives CDR1 KGHSH, CDR2 LQKENI. Trimming removed 3 bases from V and 3 bases from J, with 11 bases in between. CDR3 sequence (DNA): TGTGCCAGCTCACCGGGAGGGGCGGACACTGAAGCTTTCTTT. This translates into CASSPGGADTEAFF.

This clone was observed a single time. The chain recombines TRBV27 with TRBJ2-5; a possible D gene is TRBD1 (6 bases). The germline CDR1 and CDR2 sequences are MNHEY and SMNVEV (reference sequence). V shed 2 bases and J shed 5 bases, with 9 bases lying between them. This CDR3 region has 13 residues. CDR3 residues: CASSLTGLETQYF. The CDR3 nucleotides are TGTGCCAGCAGTTTAACAGGGTTGGAGACCCAGTACTTC.

CDR3 nucleotides: TGTGCCAGCAGCCAAGATCCAGGGGGGAATGAAAAACTGTTTTTT. It yields the protein CASSQDPGGNEKLFF. This chain connects TRBV4-2 to TRBJ1-4; 7 nucleotides agree with TRBD1. After removal of 0 bases from V and 5 bases from J, the junction contained 3 bases not matched to a gene. This CDR3 is built from 15 residues. Germline lookup yields CDR1 LGHNA and CDR2 YNFKEQ.

The chain is built from TRBV9 and TRBJ2-2; 7 bases line up with TRBD1. CDR1 and CDR2 from the germline V gene are SGDLS and YYNGEE. The V gene end was trimmed by 1 base and the J gene end by 2 bases; junction bases not matched to a gene: 5. The length of the CDR3 is 16 residues. The CDR3 DNA follows: TGTGCCAGCAGCGTATTGGGACAGATCAACACCGGGGAGCTGTTTTTT. Translation: CASSVLGQINTGELFF.

This chain connects TRBV15 to TRBJ2-7; 8 positions match TRBD2. The V and J ends lost 6 bases and 4 bases, in that order; junction bases with no gene match: 8. Germline V gene lookup returns CDR1 LNHNV and CDR2 YYDKDF (reference sequence). This CDR3 has 14 residues. The CDR3 bases are TGTGCCACCAGGGAGCGGGGGAATACGTACGAGCAGTACTTC. Amino acids: CATRERGNTYEQYF.

The chain carries TRBV13 and TRBJ1-6, with D perhaps TRBD1 (5 bases). Trimming pared 4 bases from V and 10 bases from J, leaving 17 bases between. The CDR3 loop spans 15 amino acids. CDR1 and CDR2 (germline): PRHDT, FYEKMQ (reference sequence). CDR3 in DNA: TGTGCCAGCAGCTCCACCTCGGGACGGGGGTCACCCCTCCACTTT. Translating it yields CASSSTSGRGSPLHF.

The J gene is TRBJ1-3, the V gene TRBV5-4, with D hard to call. V was cut by 4 bases and J by 4 bases, with 15 bases left in between. Germline lookup yields CDR1 SGHNT and CDR2 YYREEE (reference sequence). This CDR3 has 15 amino acids. Here the CDR3 reads CASSVFGMSGNTIYF. The CDR3 region has the DNA TGTGCCAGCAGCGTCTTCGGGATGAGCGGAAACACCATATATTTT.